These 19 T cell receptor beta chains were sequenced from one sample in a study of blood T cells in healthy people across ages. Together with a sample-barcoded 5' primer, a J-beta primer mix was included in a second PCR lasting about 7 to 11 cycles. TCRdb re-derived calls from the 5' RACE reads in MiXCR, one entry per CDR3 protein. Of hundreds of thousands of distinct CDR3 sequences listed, 25% are singletons. These data also featured in a second study, about T cells of mothers and their children.

Sequencing was carried out using blood. Every receptor here comes from a boy younger than 18 in good health.

This rearrangement joins TRBV6-2 or TRBV6-3 to TRBJ2-5; either TRBD1 or TRBD2 may fit D (5 bases each). The CDR3 totals 15 residues. Germline lookup yields CDR1 MNHEY and CDR2 SVGEGT. Trimming shortened V by 6 bases and J by 2 bases, and 16 bases separated the two germline ends. CDR3 coding DNA: TGTGCCAGCAGGAAACTCCGGGACGGACAAGAGACCCAGTACTTC. This codes for CASRKLRDGQETQYF.

V is TRBV6-2 or TRBV6-3 and J is TRBJ2-1; D ambiguous. The CDR3 is made up of 16 amino acids. Germline V gene sequence: CDR1 MNHEY, CDR2 SVGEGT. V lost 6 bases, J lost 4 bases, and 19 bases lay in between. DNA for the CDR3: TGTGCCAGCAGCCCTTTCTTGTGGGAATCTTACAATGAGCAGTTCTTC. This codes for CASSPFLWESYNEQFF.

The chain combines TRBV28 with TRBJ2-1; TRBD1 is a possible D gene (5 bases). The J call may be wrong; the DNA end is better matched by TRBJ2-5. The CDR3 totals 13 residues. Germline CDR1 reads MDHEN; CDR2 reads SYDVKM. The CDR3 DNA is TGTGCCAGCAGCCCTCAGGGAATGGAGACCCAGTACTTC. Protein product: CASSPQGMETQYF.

V usage is TRBV13 and J usage is TRBJ1-2; tentative D call: TRBD1 (5 bases). This CDR3 has 14 amino acids. From germline, CDR1 is PRHDT and CDR2 FYEKMQ (reference sequence). The V end was cut by 2 bases, the J end by 4 bases, with 11 bases between. CDR3 sequence: CASSLQGVGYGYTF. The CDR3 coding sequence is TGTGCCAGCAGCTTACAGGGTGTTGGCTATGGCTACACCTTC.

The V gene is TRBV11-1, the J gene TRBJ2-1; 9 positions match TRBD2. Germline-derived CDR1 and CDR2 are SGHAT and FQDESV (reference sequence). CDR3 size: 15 residues. Germline trimming cut 4 bases from V and 9 bases from J; bases unmatched to any gene: 10. CDR3 sequence: CASSYRRGGLGEQFF. CDR3 coding DNA: TGTGCCAGCAGCTATCGGCGGGGGGGCCTGGGTGAGCAGTTCTTC.

This clonotype was detected a few times. CDR3 DNA: TGTGCCAGCAGTGACCCACTGACTGAAGCTTTCTTT. This translates into CASSDPLTEAFF. The V call is TRBV6-1, the J call TRBJ1-1; D is unresolved. The CDR3 runs 12 residues. The germline gives CDR1 MNHNS, CDR2 SASEGT. The V end was cut by 3 bases, the J end by 5 bases, with 7 bases between.

This chain links TRBV2 with TRBJ1-6; 7 nucleotides agree with TRBD1. V was pared by 6 bases and J by 6 bases, with 5 bases of the junction left unmatched. The CDR3 sequence is 14 residues long. CDR1 SNHLY and CDR2 FYNNEI come from the germline V gene. The chain's CDR3 is CASSADRVNSPLHF. The CDR3 DNA is TGTGCCAGCAGCGCAGACAGGGTTAATTCACCCCTCCACTTT.

The rearrangement links TRBV27 to TRBJ2-7; maybe TRBD1 (6 bases). This CDR3 has 14 residues. Trimming cost V 2 bases and J 2 bases, with 10 bases left between them. The germline V gene encodes CDR1 MNHEY and CDR2 SMNVEV (reference sequence). The CDR3 loop is CASSLKGVAYEQYF. In DNA, the CDR3 is TGTGCCAGCAGTTTAAAGGGGGTCGCCTACGAGCAGTACTTC.

This clonotype appeared a few times. This CDR3 reads CASTTEFSQPQHF. CDR3 nucleotides: TGTGCCAGCACCACAGAGTTCAGTCAGCCCCAGCATTTT. The rearrangement uses TRBV2 and TRBJ1-5; D unclear. Trimming shortened V by 7 bases and J by 6 bases, and 13 bases separated the two germline ends. Germline CDR1 is SNHLY and CDR2 is FYNNEI. This CDR3 region has 13 residues.

The chain has TRBV3-1 and TRBJ1-1; D is uncertain. This CDR3 is 16 amino acids long. Germline V gives CDR1 LGHDT, CDR2 YNNKEL (reference sequence). V was shortened by 1 base and J by 4 bases, with 16 bases between the two germline ends. The CDR3 loop reads CASSQGYRSPSTEAFF. DNA of the CDR3: TGTGCCAGCAGCCAAGGTTACAGAAGCCCCAGCACTGAAGCTTTCTTT.

The CDR3 DNA sequence: TGTGCCAGCAGCTTAGCTGGAGGTCAGGGGCTCTACGAGCAGTACTTC. Translation: CASSLAGGQGLYEQYF. The chain is built from TRBV7-6 and TRBJ2-5, with a tentative D call TRBD1 (6 bases). The J call may be faulty, since TRBJ2-7 better matches the DNA end. CDR3 length: 16 residues. Germline-derived CDR1 and CDR2 are SGHVS and FNYEAQ.

Concerning this clonotype itself: Germline and junction disagree at one end, which may indicate a read error. V and J are TRBV4-3 and TRBJ1-5; a weak D match, TRBD1 (5 bases). The CDR3 is 15 amino acids. The germline V gene has CDR1 LGHNA and CDR2 YSLEER. CDR3 loop: CPSSLSRVRGQPQHF. CDR3 in DNA: TGCCCCAGCAGCCTGTCCAGGGTAAGGGGTCAGCCCCAGCATTTT.

The J gene is TRBJ2-7, the V gene TRBV6-2 or TRBV6-3; weak D call: TRBD1 (6 bases). CDR1 and CDR2 (germline): MNHEY, SVGEGT. CDR3 length: 14 residues. Trimming left V 6 bases short and J 3 bases short, with 15 bases between. CDR3 sequence reads: CASRGLGAYYEQYF. The DNA for the CDR3 is TGTGCCAGCAGGGGGCTGGGGGCCTACTACGAGCAGTACTTC.

The table lists this clonotype with a few counts. The chain couples TRBV6-2 or TRBV6-3 to TRBJ2-1; D is ambiguous. This CDR3 comprises 16 residues. V lost 0 bases and J 1 base, leaving 10 bases between the germline ends. CDR1 is MNHEY, CDR2 SVGEGT, per germline. This CDR3 reads CASSYSVLGSYNEQFF. CDR3 nucleotides: TGTGCCAGCAGTTACTCTGTTCTGGGGTCCTACAATGAGCAGTTCTTC.

The chain combines TRBV5-1 with TRBJ2-5; D might be TRBD2 (5 bases). The CDR3 contains 12 residues. Germline V gene sequence: CDR1 SGHRS, CDR2 YFSETQ. The ends were cut back, 4 bases at V and 11 bases at J, with 15 bases in the middle. This CDR3 is CASSRDDMEQYF. Written as DNA, the CDR3 is TGCGCCAGCAGCCGGGATGATATGGAGCAGTACTTC.

This clonotype was found once. The chain combines TRBV20-1 with TRBJ1-2, with D unclear. CDR1 DFQATT and CDR2 SNEGSKA come from the germline V gene (reference sequence). This CDR3 is 12 amino acids long. With 5 bases removed from V and 4 bases from J, the gap between germline ends came to 11 bases. The CDR3 bases are TGCAGTGCTTATCTCCAGCTCTATGGCTACACCTTC. It specifies CSAYLQLYGYTF.

This clonotype has just a few counts. The chain employs TRBV20-1 and TRBJ1-5, with D possibly matching TRBD1 (6 bases). Trimming shortened V by 6 bases and J by 1 base, and 16 bases separated the two germline ends. The V gene's germline CDR1 is DFQATT and CDR2 SNEGSKA (reference sequence). This CDR3 contains 15 residues. This chain's CDR3 is CSANQVQGSNQPQHF. DNA of the CDR3: TGCAGTGCAAATCAAGTACAGGGAAGCAATCAGCCCCAGCATTTT.

Ten or more counts support this clonotype. V and J are TRBV25-1 and TRBJ2-5; D unclear. Trimming stripped 6 bases from V and 2 bases from J, with 7 bases between. The CDR3 has 12 residues. CDR1 MGHDK and CDR2 SYGVNS come from the germline V gene. CDR3 DNA sequence: TGTGCCAGCAGCGAGAGACAAGAGACCCAGTACTTC. This gives the protein CASSERQETQYF.

The chain joins TRBV20-1 to TRBJ2-1; D not resolved. V lost 6 bases and J lost 8, with 14 bases in between. The CDR3 contains 12 residues. Per germline, CDR1 DFQATT and CDR2 SNEGSKA (reference sequence). The CDR3 region is CSARKGWDEQFF. The CDR3 DNA sequence: TGCAGTGCGCGTAAGGGCTGGGATGAGCAGTTCTTC.